Following are 10 T cell receptor beta chains from one sample sequenced in a study of T cell responses to AZD1222 COVID-19 vaccine. Generated by immunoSEQ multiplex PCR, the TCRdb table keeps only in-frame clones and is missing some. The sample contains 90,000 to 100,000 clones, around 85% of which appear only once. Here the sequenced sample was peripheral blood, taken 28 days after the second AZD1222 dose. The receptors were sampled from an adult who received the AZD1222 COVID-19 vaccine.

J is TRBJ1-5 and V is TRBV10-3; D gene unclear. CDR1 and CDR2 (germline): ENHRY, SYGVKD. Trimming shortened V by 2 bases and J by 4 bases, and 9 bases separated the two germline ends. The CDR3 runs to 14 residues. CDR3 DNA sequence: TGTGCCATCAGTGAGGATGGAGGGAATCAGCCCCAGCATTTT. It codes for CAISEDGGNQPQHF.

V usage is TRBV4-1 and J usage is TRBJ2-1, with 7 nucleotides matching TRBD2. Germline trimming cut 1 base from V and 4 bases from J; bases unmatched to any gene: 4. This CDR3 spans 15 amino acids. Per germline, CDR1 MGHRA and CDR2 YSYEKL. In nucleotides, the CDR3 is TGCGCCAGCAGCCAAGTTCTAGCGGATTACAATGAGCAGTTCTTC. Translating gives CASSQVLADYNEQFF.

V is TRBV7-9 and J is TRBJ1-3; D gene uncertain. CDR3 size: 12 residues. V lost 2 bases, J lost 4 bases, and 3 bases lay in between. CDR1 SEHNR and CDR2 FQNEAQ come from the germline V gene (reference sequence). CDR3 in amino acids: CASSLRGNTIYF. CDR3 bases: TGTGCCAGCAGCTTACGAGGAAACACCATATATTTT. Full variable domain (missing parts from reference TRBV7-9 and TRBJ1-3): DTGVSQNPRHKITKRGQNVTFRCDPISEHNRLYWYRQTLGQGPEFLTYFQNEAQLEKSRLLSDRFSAERPKGSFSTLEIQRTEQGDSAMYLCASSLRGNTIYFGEGSWLTVV.

The chain is built from TRBV19 and TRBJ1-4; no definite D call. Trimming removed 7 bases at V and 0 bases at J, with 6 bases between. The CDR3 length is 13 residues. Germline CDR1 reads LNHDA; CDR2 reads SQIVND (reference sequence). The DNA of the CDR3 is TGTGCCAGTAATCCGGCAACTAATGAAAAACTGTTTTTT. Its protein is CASNPATNEKLFF.

The chain couples TRBV6-5 to TRBJ2-2; either TRBD1 or TRBD2 may supply D (5 bases each). Germline-derived CDR1 and CDR2 are MNHEY and SVGAGI. The V and J ends lost 6 bases and 2 bases respectively, with 13 bases between them. CDR3 size: 15 residues. CDR3 nucleotides: TGTGCCAGCAGGCTCCCGGGGCGAAACACCGGGGAGCTGTTTTTT. This encodes CASRLPGRNTGELFF.

This clone was observed a few times. The V and J genes are TRBV6-5 and TRBJ2-1; 12 nucleotides align to TRBD2. The germline V gene encodes CDR1 MNHEY and CDR2 SVGAGI. The J segment lost 5 bases and the V segment lost 8 bases, leaving 7 bases of the junction unmatched. The CDR3 has 15 residues. This CDR3 reads CASQQTSGGHNEQFF. CDR3 in DNA: TGTGCCAGCCAACAGACTAGCGGGGGACACAATGAGCAGTTCTTC.

J is TRBJ2-5 and V is TRBV11-2; 11 nucleotides match TRBD2. The CDR3 has 16 amino acids. Germline V lookup: CDR1 SGHAT, CDR2 FQNNGV. The J segment lost 1 base and the V segment lost 4 bases, leaving 5 bases of the junction unmatched. CDR3 sequence: CASSSNLAGGQETQYF. DNA of the CDR3: TGTGCCAGCAGCTCGAATCTAGCGGGGGGCCAAGAGACCCAGTACTTC.

The chain uses TRBV3-1 (or the pseudogene TRBV3-2) and TRBJ2-7; 7 bases fit TRBD2. The V and J ends lost 3 bases and 7 bases, in that order; junction bases with no gene match: 12. The CDR3 is made up of 15 amino acids. Germline V CDR1 and CDR2: LGHDT, YNNKEL (reference sequence). CDR3 loop: CASSQSAGEVGEQYF. CDR3 coding DNA: TGTGCCAGCAGCCAGAGCGCGGGGGAGGTGGGAGAGCAGTACTTC.

This chain's CDR3 is CASRTVNGRTYEQYF. The CDR3 DNA is TGTGCCAGCCGAACCGTTAACGGAAGAACCTACGAGCAGTACTTC. The V and J genes are TRBV11-2 and TRBJ2-7, with unresolved D. Germline V CDR1 and CDR2: SGHAT, FQNNGV. The length of the CDR3 is 15 residues. Trimming stripped 8 bases from V and 2 bases from J, with 19 bases between.

The chain couples TRBV5-1 to TRBJ2-5, with TRBD1 matching over 8 bases. Per germline, CDR1 SGHRS and CDR2 YFSETQ. V shed 8 bases, J shed 1 base, and the junction held 10 bases outside the gene matches. The CDR3 has 15 amino acids. In nucleotides, the CDR3 is TGCGCCAGTCATTCAGGGGGCACAAGCCAAGAGACCCAGTACTTC. This sequence encodes CASHSGGTSQETQYF. Using reference TRBV5-1 and TRBJ2-5 for the parts outside the CDR3, the full variable domain is KAGVTQTPRYLIKTRGQQVTLSCSPISGHRSVSWYQQTPGQGLQFLFEYFSETQRNKGNFPGRFSGRQFSNSRSEMNVSTLELGDSALYLCASHSGGTSQETQYFGPGTRLLVL.